Shown below are 31 T cell receptor beta chains from a single sample sequenced in a study of cytomegalovirus exposure and HLA in healthy donors. PCR used 60 Vbeta primers and 13 Jbeta primers. Clones were read by immunoSEQ multiplex PCR, and TCRdb kept only the in-frame ones, dropping some. The sample has around 220,000 clones; about 83% are singletons. Sequencing was carried out using PBMCs. The receptors were gathered from a girl aged 5-17 years in good health and CMV-seronegative.

The V and J genes are TRBV11-1 and TRBJ2-1; TRBD2 matches at 8 bases. Germline CDR1 is SGHAT and CDR2 is FQDESV (reference sequence). The V gene end was trimmed by 7 bases and the J gene end by 0 bases; junction bases not matched to a gene: 5. CDR3 length equals 15 residues. The CDR3 is CASTSSGSSYNEQFF. In nucleotides, the CDR3 is TGTGCCAGCACCTCCAGCGGGAGCTCCTACAATGAGCAGTTCTTC. The variable domain in full, with the rest retrieved from reference TRBV11-1 and TRBJ2-1, is EAEVAQSPRYKITEKSQAVAFWCDPISGHATLYWYRQILGQGPELLVQFQDESVVDDSQLPKDRFSAERLKGVDSTLKIQPAELGDSAMYLCASTSSGSSYNEQFFGPGTRLTVL.

This chain uses TRBV6-5 with TRBJ1-1; tentatively, D is TRBD1 (6 bases). This CDR3 contains 16 residues. Germline V lookup: CDR1 MNHEY, CDR2 SVGAGI. Trimming pared 0 bases from V and 1 base from J, leaving 12 bases between. The CDR3 bases are TGTGCCAGCAGTTACTCGGCAGGGGTGGAGAACACTGAAGCTTTCTTT. It translates to CASSYSAGVENTEAFF.

The chain links TRBV2 to TRBJ2-1; 8 bases agree with TRBD2. Germline V CDR1 and CDR2: SNHLY, FYNNEI. This CDR3 contains 13 residues. The ends lost 6 bases at V and 7 bases at J; junction bases unmatched: 5. CDR3: CASRLTSGNEQFF. The CDR3, as DNA: TGTGCCAGCAGACTAACTAGCGGAAATGAGCAGTTCTTC.

The chain is built from TRBV18 and TRBJ2-7; TRBD2 is a possible D gene (6 bases). There are 13 residues in the CDR3. V lost 2 bases, J lost 1 base, and 6 bases lay in between. CDR1 and CDR2 (germline): KGHSH, LQKENI. The CDR3 reads CASSPAGSYEQYF. The CDR3, as DNA: TGTGCCAGCTCACCAGCGGGGTCCTACGAGCAGTACTTC. Complete variable domain (other parts from reference TRBV18 and TRBJ2-7): NAGVMQNPRHLVRRRGQEARLRCSPMKGHSHVYWYRQLPEEGLKFMVYLQKENIIDESGMPKERFSAEFPKEGPSILRIQQVVRGDSAAYFCASSPAGSYEQYFGPGTRLTVT.

The chain is built from TRBV5-5 and TRBJ1-2, with D perhaps matching TRBD1 (5 bases). Per germline, CDR1 SGHKS and CDR2 YYEKEE (reference sequence). CDR3 length equals 12 residues. V lost 4 bases and J lost 5, with 9 bases in between. The CDR3 DNA reads TGTGCCAGCAGCCCGGGGGGTTATGGCTACACCTTC. It encodes CASSPGGYGYTF.

J is TRBJ2-7 and V is TRBV28; D is perhaps TRBD1 (5 bases). CDR1 is MDHEN and CDR2 is SYDVKM in the germline V gene. The CDR3 consists of 13 residues. V gave up 5 bases and J gave up 5 bases, with 13 bases separating them. In DNA form, the CDR3 reads TGTGCCAGCAGTCCCCAGGGAACCCACGAGCAGTACTTC. Translating gives CASSPQGTHEQYF.

The chain recombines TRBV7-9 with TRBJ1-2; D is undetermined. With 4 bases removed from V and 4 bases from J, the gap between germline ends came to 22 bases. The CDR3 runs 17 residues. Germline V lookup: CDR1 SEHNR, CDR2 FQNEAQ (reference sequence). The chain's CDR3 is CASSSTAPYSLSYGYTF. In DNA, the CDR3 is TGTGCCAGCAGCTCGACCGCCCCCTACAGTCTTTCCTATGGCTACACCTTC.

This clone was observed a single time. This chain links TRBV7-2 with TRBJ1-4, with TRBD1 identical over 10 bases. The CDR3 covers 18 residues. J gave up 2 bases and V 5 bases, and 11 bases lay outside the gene matches. Germline CDR1 reads SGHTA; CDR2 reads FQGNSA. CDR3 region: CASSTGQGSIRTNEKLFF. The DNA for the CDR3 is TGTGCCAGCAGCACGGGACAGGGGAGTATTAGGACTAATGAAAAACTGTTTTTT.

The V and J genes are TRBV7-6 and TRBJ2-7; a possible D gene is TRBD2 (5 bases). Trimming left V 1 base short and J 5 bases short, with 15 bases between. Germline V lookup: CDR1 SGHVS, CDR2 FNYEAQ. The CDR3 has 15 residues. CDR3 amino acids: CASSLVPGTSNEQYF. The CDR3 coding sequence is TGTGCCAGCAGCTTAGTGCCGGGAACTTCTAACGAGCAGTACTTC.

This chain connects TRBV19 to TRBJ2-2; D call uncertain. Deletions cut 3 bases from V and 4 bases from J, with 9 bases between. The germline V gene has CDR1 LNHDA and CDR2 SQIVND (reference sequence). This CDR3 comprises 14 residues. The CDR3 loop is CASSMVGGTGELFF. CDR3 bases: TGTGCCAGTAGTATGGTAGGCGGCACCGGGGAGCTGTTTTTT.

J is TRBJ1-2 and V is TRBV14; the D gene is possibly TRBD1 (6 bases). This CDR3 has 13 amino acids. The V end lost 2 bases, the J end lost 6 bases, and 10 bases lay between the germline ends. Per the germline V gene, CDR1 is SGHDN and CDR2 is FVKESK. As DNA, the CDR3 is TGTGCCAGCAGCCAATCACAGGGAAATGGCTACACCTTC. It yields the protein CASSQSQGNGYTF. Supplemented by reference TRBV14 and TRBJ1-2, the full variable domain reads EAGVTQFPSHSVIEKGQTVTLRCDPISGHDNLYWYRRVMGKEIKFLLHFVKESKQDESGMPNNRFLAERTGGTYSTLKVQPAELEDSGVYFCASSQSQGNGYTFGSGTRLTVV.

The genes are TRBV5-1 and TRBJ1-1; D gene ambiguous. Germline V gene lookup returns CDR1 SGHRS and CDR2 YFSETQ. V shed 3 bases and J shed 3 bases, with 18 bases lying between them. The CDR3 spans 16 residues. The CDR3, as DNA: TGCGCCAGCAGCTGGAACGACCGGGGTGCCGACACTGAAGCTTTCTTT. Translated, it gives CASSWNDRGADTEAFF.

This clone was seen just once. The chain recombines TRBV18 with TRBJ1-5; unclear D gene. This CDR3 has 14 amino acids. The germline V and J ends were trimmed by 3 bases and 6 bases, with 12 bases remaining between them. Per the germline V gene, CDR1 is KGHSH and CDR2 is LQKENI. Written as DNA, the CDR3 is TGTGCCAGCTCACCGGAAGAGGTGCGTCAGCCCCAGCATTTT. Protein sequence: CASSPEEVRQPQHF. The full variable domain, with the rest looked up from reference TRBV18 and TRBJ1-5, is NAGVMQNPRHLVRRRGQEARLRCSPMKGHSHVYWYRQLPEEGLKFMVYLQKENIIDESGMPKERFSAEFPKEGPSILRIQQVVRGDSAAYFCASSPEEVRQPQHFGDGTRLSIL.

The chain couples TRBV6-6 to TRBJ2-3; 8 bases line up with TRBD2. Germline CDR1 and CDR2: MNHNY and SVGAGI (reference sequence). The CDR3 runs 16 residues. The V and J ends lost 6 bases and 1 base, in that order; junction bases with no gene match: 9. DNA for the CDR3: TGTGCCAGCAGAAGCTCCGCGGGGGGCGGCACAGATACGCAGTATTTT. It yields the protein CASRSSAGGGTDTQYF.

This chain connects TRBV6-1 to TRBJ1-1, with D unclear. Per the germline V gene, CDR1 is MNHNS and CDR2 is SASEGT. V dropped 4 bases and J dropped 0 bases, with 9 bases sitting between them. The CDR3 length is 14 residues. In DNA, the CDR3 is TGTGCCAGCAGTGTTAGACTGATGAACACTGAAGCTTTCTTT. As protein: CASSVRLMNTEAFF.

CDR3 sequence: CASRRGGTYEQYF. For the CDR3, the DNA is TGTGCCAGCAGGCGGGGGGGCACCTACGAGCAGTACTTC. V gene TRBV6-5 combines with J gene TRBJ2-7, with 9 bases that match TRBD2. In germline, CDR1 is MNHEY, CDR2 SVGAGI. After removal of 6 bases from V and 2 bases from J, the junction contained 2 bases not matched to a gene. The CDR3 consists of 13 residues.

This clone came up a few times. This sequence joins TRBV6-1 and TRBJ2-2; D not resolved. V was cut by 1 base and J by 6 bases, with 6 bases left in between. The germline CDR1 and CDR2 sequences are MNHNS and SASEGT. The CDR3 spans 13 residues. The CDR3 protein is CASSEGWPGELFF. The CDR3 coding sequence is TGTGCCAGCAGTGAAGGGTGGCCCGGGGAGCTGTTTTTT.

This chain links TRBV7-2 with TRBJ1-4; 8 bases fit TRBD1. V lost 4 bases, J lost 3 bases, and 7 bases stayed unmatched. Looked up from germline, CDR1 is SGHTA and CDR2 is FQGNSA. This CDR3 has 16 residues. The CDR3 sequence is CASSSETGVANEKLFF. For the CDR3, the DNA is TGTGCCAGCAGCTCTGAGACAGGGGTGGCTAATGAAAAACTGTTTTTT. Full variable domain (remainder filled in from reference TRBV7-2 and TRBJ1-4): GAGVSQSPSNKVTEKGKDVELRCDPISGHTALYWYRQSLGQGLEFLIYFQGNSAPDKSGLPSDRFSAERTGGSVSTLTIQRTQQEDSAVYLCASSSETGVANEKLFFGSGTQLSVL.

The chain links TRBV6-5 to TRBJ2-1; TRBD1 is a possible D gene (6 bases). CDR1 is MNHEY, CDR2 SVGAGI, per germline. V was pared by 7 bases and J by 3 bases, with 10 bases between. The CDR3 extends over 13 amino acids. CDR3 region: CASTKQGYNEQFF. The CDR3 DNA reads TGTGCCAGCACAAAACAGGGCTACAATGAGCAGTTCTTC.

The chain uses TRBV13 and TRBJ2-1; TRBD2 matches 11 bases. Losses at the gene ends were 5 bases for V and 9 bases for J; bases not matched to a gene: 18. Germline assignment: CDR1 PRHDT and CDR2 FYEKMQ (reference sequence). CDR3 size: 18 residues. The CDR3 reads CASSPTSLLAGVTIEQFF. The CDR3 DNA is TGTGCCAGCAGCCCGACCTCCCTACTAGCGGGGGTTACAATTGAGCAGTTCTTC.

V is TRBV28 and J is TRBJ2-3, with unresolved D. V shed 4 bases and J shed 1 base, with 15 bases lying between them. The germline CDR1 and CDR2 sequences are MDHEN and SYDVKM. The CDR3 runs 16 residues. In DNA form, the CDR3 reads TGTGCCAGCAGTTCCCGCCGAGGCCTGGGCACAGATACGCAGTATTTT. This encodes CASSSRRGLGTDTQYF.

The V gene is TRBV28, the J gene TRBJ1-6; D unclear. The CDR3 has 14 residues. Trimming took 7 bases from V and 0 from J, leaving 7 bases between them. Germline assignment: CDR1 MDHEN and CDR2 SYDVKM. CDR3 coding DNA: TGTGCCAGCACACAGAACTCCTATAATTCACCCCTCCACTTT. Protein product: CASTQNSYNSPLHF.

CDR3 residues: CASSGQAGNNYGYTF. DNA of the CDR3: TGTGCCAGTTCTGGACAGGCGGGAAATAACTATGGCTACACCTTC. The rearrangement uses TRBV19 and TRBJ1-2; 7 bases line up with TRBD1. Germline assignment: CDR1 LNHDA and CDR2 SQIVND (reference sequence). The CDR3 spans 15 residues. The V gene end was trimmed by 8 bases and the J gene end by 1 base; junction bases not matched to a gene: 10.

The J gene is TRBJ1-5, the V gene TRBV19, with 7 bases fitting TRBD1. V lost 5 bases and J lost 3; bases outside the gene matches: 7. CDR1 is LNHDA, CDR2 SQIVND, per germline (reference sequence). This CDR3 has 15 residues. CDR3 loop: CASSSDRALNQPQHF. CDR3 in DNA: TGTGCCAGTAGTTCCGACAGGGCGCTCAATCAGCCCCAGCATTTT.

This chain joins TRBV28 and TRBJ1-4, with no clear D. V lost 3 bases and J lost 8, with 19 bases in between. Germline V gene lookup returns CDR1 MDHEN and CDR2 SYDVKM. This CDR3 comprises 16 residues. The CDR3 protein is CASSFVTGVVGEKLFF. CDR3 coding DNA: TGTGCCAGCAGTTTCGTTACGGGAGTTGTTGGGGAAAAACTGTTTTTT.

The chain links TRBV4-1 to TRBJ1-4; D gene uncertain. CDR1 and CDR2 from the germline V gene are MGHRA and YSYEKL. The CDR3 has 16 amino acids. The germline V and J ends were trimmed by 0 bases and 0 bases, with 8 bases remaining between them. Here the CDR3 DNA reads TGCGCCAGCAGCCAAGAGCCCCGCGCAACTAATGAAAAACTGTTTTTT. As protein: CASSQEPRATNEKLFF.

The chain's CDR3 is CASIRPGPYNEQFF. Written as DNA, the CDR3 is TGTGCCAGTATCAGGCCAGGGCCGTACAATGAGCAGTTCTTC. This chain uses TRBV6-1 with TRBJ2-1, with D possibly being TRBD1 (5 bases). V was trimmed by 9 bases and J by 4 bases, leaving 16 bases between them. CDR1 MNHNS and CDR2 SASEGT come from the germline V gene. The length of the CDR3 is 14 residues.

V and J are TRBV28 and TRBJ2-1, with TRBD2 matching over 12 bases. The CDR3 runs 15 residues. After removal of 6 bases from V and 5 bases from J, the junction contained 5 bases not matched to a gene. The germline V gene encodes CDR1 MDHEN and CDR2 SYDVKM. CDR3 DNA: TGTGCCAGCAGCATCGGACTAGCGGGGAACAATGAGCAGTTCTTC. Its protein product is CASSIGLAGNNEQFF.

This chain joins TRBV28 and TRBJ2-7; 9 bases match TRBD1. Germline CDR1 reads MDHEN; CDR2 reads SYDVKM. This CDR3 is built from 15 residues. The V segment lost 7 bases and the J segment 1 base; nucleotides outside the gene matches: 8. As DNA, the CDR3 is TGTGCCAGCACCCAAAGGGACAGGGAATCCTACGAGCAGTACTTC. This gives the protein CASTQRDRESYEQYF.

The chain couples TRBV29-1 to TRBJ2-1; 8 positions match TRBD1. This CDR3 contains 12 residues. The J segment lost 8 bases and the V segment lost 6 bases, leaving 6 bases of the junction unmatched. Germline CDR1 reads SQVTM; CDR2 reads ANQGSEA. The DNA of the CDR3 is TGCAGCGTCAAAGACAGGGGCGATGAGCAGTTCTTC. The encoded protein is CSVKDRGDEQFF.

This chain links TRBV2 with TRBJ1-2; 12 positions match TRBD1. The CDR3 extends over 14 amino acids. V lost 8 bases and J lost 7; bases outside the gene matches: 8. The germline V gene has CDR1 SNHLY and CDR2 FYNNEI. CDR3: CASGGTGGNGGYTF. The CDR3, as DNA: TGTGCCAGCGGGGGGACAGGGGGCAACGGTGGCTACACCTTC. Full variable domain (outside the CDR3, taken from reference TRBV2 and TRBJ1-2): EPEVTQTPSHQVTQMGQEVILRCVPISNHLYFYWYRQILGQKVEFLVSFYNNEISEKSEIFDDQFSVERPDGSNFTLKIRSTKLEDSAMYFCASGGTGGNGGYTFGSGTRLTVV.